This passage covers 3 T cell receptor beta chains from one sample sequenced in a study of T cells in Graves' hyperthyroidism and ophthalmopathy. TCR beta CDR3 regions were amplified from RNA transcripts. Researchers ran a first-round RT-PCR on the TCR CDR3 using the HTBI primer set. TCRdb processed the multiplex PCR reads anew with MiXCR; each CDR3 protein has one entry. The table shows 200,000 or so distinct CDR3 sequences, with about a sixth occurring only once. Sequenced sample: blood. These TCRs come from a woman between 45 and 65 years old with Graves' hyperthyroidism.

This clonotype was found many times. The gene calls are TRBV11-3 and TRBJ1-1, with D possibly being TRBD1 (5 bases). V gave up 5 bases and J gave up 1 base, with 11 bases separating them. Germline V gives CDR1 SGHNT, CDR2 YENEEA. The CDR3 contains 14 residues. The CDR3, as DNA: TGTGCCAGCAGCGCGGGACTCTCGAACACTGAAGCTTTCTTT. It translates to CASSAGLSNTEAFF.

Many counts were recorded for this clonotype. The CDR3 reads CASRPPRLAQETQYF. The CDR3 nucleotides read TGTGCCAGCAGACCACCTAGACTAGCGCAAGAGACCCAGTACTTC. The gene calls are TRBV2 and TRBJ2-5; 8 positions match TRBD2. With V trimmed by 6 bases and J by 2 bases, 8 bases remained unmatched. The CDR3 has 15 amino acids. Germline V gene lookup returns CDR1 SNHLY and CDR2 FYNNEI.

The genes are TRBV20-1 and TRBJ2-4; 7 bases align to TRBD1. Trimming took 8 bases from V and 0 from J; bases not matched to a gene: 13. The CDR3 has 16 amino acids. Germline CDR1 reads DFQATT; CDR2 reads SNEGSKA (reference sequence). The CDR3 is CSCKTGEILAKNIQYF. The CDR3 DNA reads as TGCAGTTGCAAAACAGGGGAAATATTAGCCAAAAACATTCAGTACTTC.